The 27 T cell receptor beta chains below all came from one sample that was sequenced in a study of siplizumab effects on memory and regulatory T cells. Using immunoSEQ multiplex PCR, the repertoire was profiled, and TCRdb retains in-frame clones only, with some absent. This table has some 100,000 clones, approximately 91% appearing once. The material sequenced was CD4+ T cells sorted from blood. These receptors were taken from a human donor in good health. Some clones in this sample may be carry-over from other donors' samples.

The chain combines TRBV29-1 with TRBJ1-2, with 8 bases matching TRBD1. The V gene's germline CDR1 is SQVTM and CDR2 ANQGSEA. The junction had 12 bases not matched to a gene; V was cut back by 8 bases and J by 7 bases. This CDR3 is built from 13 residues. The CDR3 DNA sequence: TGCAGCACCGCCGGACAGGGCGCCTCTGGCTACACCTTC. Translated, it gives CSTAGQGASGYTF. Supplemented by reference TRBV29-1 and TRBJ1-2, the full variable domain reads SAVISQKPSRDICQRGTSLTIQCQVDSQVTMMFWYRQQPGQSLTLIATANQGSEATYESGFVIDKFPISRPNLTFSTLTVSNMSPEDSSIYLCSTAGQGASGYTFGSGTRLTVV.

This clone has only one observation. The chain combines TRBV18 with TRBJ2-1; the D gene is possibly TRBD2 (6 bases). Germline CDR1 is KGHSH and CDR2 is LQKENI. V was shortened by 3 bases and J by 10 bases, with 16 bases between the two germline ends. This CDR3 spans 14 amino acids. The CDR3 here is CASSPGGTGREQFF. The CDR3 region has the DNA TGTGCCAGCTCACCGGGGGGAACTGGGAGAGAGCAGTTCTTC.

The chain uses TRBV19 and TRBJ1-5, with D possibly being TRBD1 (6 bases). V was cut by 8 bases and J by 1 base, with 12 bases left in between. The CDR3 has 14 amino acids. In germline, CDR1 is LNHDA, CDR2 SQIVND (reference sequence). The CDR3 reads CASADSRSNQPQHF. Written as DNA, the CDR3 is TGTGCCAGTGCGGACAGTCGAAGCAATCAGCCCCAGCATTTT.

The CDR3 loop is CASRGTLREQYF. Written as DNA, the CDR3 is TGTGCCAGCAGGGGGACGCTACGCGAGCAGTACTTC. V and J are TRBV27 and TRBJ2-7, with D tentatively TRBD1 or TRBD2 (5 bases each). V lost 6 bases to trimming and J lost 6 bases, with 12 bases between them. The germline V gene has CDR1 MNHEY and CDR2 SMNVEV (reference sequence). The CDR3 length is 12 residues.

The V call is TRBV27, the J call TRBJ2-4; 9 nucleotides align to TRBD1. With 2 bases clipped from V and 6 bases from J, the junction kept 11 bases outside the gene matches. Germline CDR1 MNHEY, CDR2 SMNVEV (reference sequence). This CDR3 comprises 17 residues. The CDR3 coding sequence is TGTGCCAGCAGTTTAGACCACAGGGGGCTTGGATTAAACATTCAGTACTTC. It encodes CASSLDHRGLGLNIQYF.

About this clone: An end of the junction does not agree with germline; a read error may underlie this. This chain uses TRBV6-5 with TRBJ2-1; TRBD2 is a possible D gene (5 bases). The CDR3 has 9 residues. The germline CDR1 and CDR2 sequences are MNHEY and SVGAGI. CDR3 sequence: CAGSHEPFF. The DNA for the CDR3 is TGTGCCGGGAGTCATGAGCCGTTCTTC.

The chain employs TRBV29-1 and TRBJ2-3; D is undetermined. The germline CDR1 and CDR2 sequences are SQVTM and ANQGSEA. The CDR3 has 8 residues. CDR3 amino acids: CRGDTQYF. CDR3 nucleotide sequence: TGCAGGGGTGATACGCAGTATTTT.

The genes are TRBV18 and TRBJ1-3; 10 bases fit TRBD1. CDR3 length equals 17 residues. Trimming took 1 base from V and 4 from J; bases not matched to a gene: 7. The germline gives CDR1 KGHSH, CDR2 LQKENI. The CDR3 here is CASSPQRQGASGNTIYF. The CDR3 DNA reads TGTGCCAGCTCACCACAACGACAGGGGGCTTCGGGAAACACCATATATTTT.

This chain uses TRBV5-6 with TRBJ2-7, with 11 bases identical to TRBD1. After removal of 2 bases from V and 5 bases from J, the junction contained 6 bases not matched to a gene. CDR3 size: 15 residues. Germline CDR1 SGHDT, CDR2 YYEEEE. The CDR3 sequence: CASSFRTGGVDEQYF. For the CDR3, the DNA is TGTGCCAGCAGCTTCAGGACAGGGGGCGTCGACGAGCAGTACTTC. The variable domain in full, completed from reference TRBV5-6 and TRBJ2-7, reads DAGVTQSPTHLIKTRGQQVTLRCSPKSGHDTVSWYQQALGQGPQFIFQYYEEEERQRGNFPDRFSGHQFPNYSSELNVNALLLGDSALYLCASSFRTGGVDEQYFGPGTRLTVT.

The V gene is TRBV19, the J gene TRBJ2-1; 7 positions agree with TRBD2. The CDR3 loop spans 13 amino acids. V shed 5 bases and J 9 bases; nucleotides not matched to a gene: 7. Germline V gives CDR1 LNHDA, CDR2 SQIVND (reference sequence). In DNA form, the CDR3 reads TGTGCCAGTAGTTCGTTCCGCGGGGGTGAGCAGTTCTTC. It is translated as CASSSFRGGEQFF.

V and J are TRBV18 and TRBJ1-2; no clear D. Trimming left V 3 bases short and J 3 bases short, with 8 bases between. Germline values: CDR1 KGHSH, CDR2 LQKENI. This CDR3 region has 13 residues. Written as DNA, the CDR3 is TGTGCCAGCTCACCCGAATACGACTATGGCTACACCTTC. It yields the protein CASSPEYDYGYTF.

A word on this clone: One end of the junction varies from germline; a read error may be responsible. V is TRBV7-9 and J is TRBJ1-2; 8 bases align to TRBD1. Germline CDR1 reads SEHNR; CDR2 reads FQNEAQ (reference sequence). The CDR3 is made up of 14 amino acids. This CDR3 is CASSLGQGGYGYTF. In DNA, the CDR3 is TGTGCCAGCAGTTTAGGACAGGGAGGCTATGGCTACACCTTC.

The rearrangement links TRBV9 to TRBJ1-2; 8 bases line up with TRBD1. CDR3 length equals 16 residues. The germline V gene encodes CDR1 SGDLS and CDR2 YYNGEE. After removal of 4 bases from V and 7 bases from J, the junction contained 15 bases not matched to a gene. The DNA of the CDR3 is TGTGCCAGCAGCCCAGCGACAGGGGCTTTTTCGTTTGGCTACACCTTC. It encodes CASSPATGAFSFGYTF.

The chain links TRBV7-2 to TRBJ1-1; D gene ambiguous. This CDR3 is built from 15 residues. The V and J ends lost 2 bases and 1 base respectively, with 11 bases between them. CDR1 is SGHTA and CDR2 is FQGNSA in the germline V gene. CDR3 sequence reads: CASSLQVTPNTEAFF. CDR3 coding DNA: TGTGCCAGCAGCTTACAAGTGACACCGAACACTGAAGCTTTCTTT.

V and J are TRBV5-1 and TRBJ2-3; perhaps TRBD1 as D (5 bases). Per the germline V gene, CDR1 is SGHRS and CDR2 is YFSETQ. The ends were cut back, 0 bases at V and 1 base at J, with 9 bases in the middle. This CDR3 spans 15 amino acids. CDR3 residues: CASSLVVRGTDTQYF. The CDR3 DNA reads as TGCGCCAGCAGCTTGGTCGTCAGGGGCACAGATACGCAGTATTTT.

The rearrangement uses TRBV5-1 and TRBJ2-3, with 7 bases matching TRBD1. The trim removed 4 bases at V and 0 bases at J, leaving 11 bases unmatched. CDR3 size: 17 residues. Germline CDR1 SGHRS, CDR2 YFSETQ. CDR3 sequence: CASSLGSTGQSTDTQYF. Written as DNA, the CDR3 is TGCGCCAGCAGCCTCGGTTCGACAGGGCAGAGCACAGATACGCAGTATTTT.

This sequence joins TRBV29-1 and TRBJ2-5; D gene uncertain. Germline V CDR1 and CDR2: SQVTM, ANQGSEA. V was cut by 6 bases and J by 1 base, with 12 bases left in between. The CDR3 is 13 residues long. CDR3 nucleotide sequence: TGCAGCGTGCGGAGTACAACCCAAGAGACCCAGTACTTC. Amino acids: CSVRSTTQETQYF.

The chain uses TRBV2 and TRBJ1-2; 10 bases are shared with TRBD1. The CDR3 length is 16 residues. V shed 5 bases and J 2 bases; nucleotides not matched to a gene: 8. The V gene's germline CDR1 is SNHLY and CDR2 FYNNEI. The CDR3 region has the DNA TGTGCCAGCAGTTCCTATAAGACAGGGGGCAACTATGGCTACACCTTC. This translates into CASSSYKTGGNYGYTF.

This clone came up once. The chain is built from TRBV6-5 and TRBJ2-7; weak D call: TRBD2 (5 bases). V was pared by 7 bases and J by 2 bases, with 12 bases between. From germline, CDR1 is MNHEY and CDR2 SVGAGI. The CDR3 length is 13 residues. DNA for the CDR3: TGTGCCAGCACCGAAGCGGCCACCTACGAGCAGTACTTC. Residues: CASTEAATYEQYF.

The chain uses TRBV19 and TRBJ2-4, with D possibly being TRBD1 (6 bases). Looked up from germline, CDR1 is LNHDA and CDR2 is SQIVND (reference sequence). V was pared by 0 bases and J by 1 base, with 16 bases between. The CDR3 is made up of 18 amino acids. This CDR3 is CASSIDRGSATAKNIQYF. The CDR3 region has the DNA TGTGCCAGTAGTATAGACAGGGGATCAGCTACTGCCAAAAACATTCAGTACTTC.

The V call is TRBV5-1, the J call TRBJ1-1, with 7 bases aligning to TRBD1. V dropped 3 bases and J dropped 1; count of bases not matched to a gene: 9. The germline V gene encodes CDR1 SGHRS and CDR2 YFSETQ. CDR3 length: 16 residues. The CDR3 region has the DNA TGCGCCAGCAGCTCTTTCTTCGGGACAGCGAACACTGAAGCTTTCTTT. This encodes CASSSFFGTANTEAFF.

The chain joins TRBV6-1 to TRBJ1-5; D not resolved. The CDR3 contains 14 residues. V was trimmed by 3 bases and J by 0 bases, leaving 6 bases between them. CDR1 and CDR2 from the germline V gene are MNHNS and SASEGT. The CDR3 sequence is CASSELNSNQPQHF. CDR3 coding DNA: TGTGCCAGCAGTGAGCTAAATAGCAATCAGCCCCAGCATTTT.

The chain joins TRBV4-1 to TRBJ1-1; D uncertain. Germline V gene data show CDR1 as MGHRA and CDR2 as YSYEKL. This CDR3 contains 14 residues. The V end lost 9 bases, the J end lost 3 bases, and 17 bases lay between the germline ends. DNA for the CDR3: TGCGCCAGTAAGCCGTTGGATACTTACACTGAAGCTTTCTTT. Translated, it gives CASKPLDTYTEAFF.

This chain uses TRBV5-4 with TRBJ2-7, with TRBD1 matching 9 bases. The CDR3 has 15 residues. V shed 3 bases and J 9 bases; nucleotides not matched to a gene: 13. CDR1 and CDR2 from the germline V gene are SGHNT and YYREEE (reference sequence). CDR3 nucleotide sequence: TGTGCCAGCAGCTCCCGGACAGGGGCGCGGACTAGGCAGTACTTC. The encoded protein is CASSSRTGARTRQYF. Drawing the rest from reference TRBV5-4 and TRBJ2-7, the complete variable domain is ETGVTQSPTHLIKTRGQQVTLRCSSQSGHNTVSWYQQALGQGPQFIFQYYREEENGRGNFPPRFSGLQFPNYSSELNVNALELDDSALYLCASSSRTGARTRQYFGPGTRLTVT.

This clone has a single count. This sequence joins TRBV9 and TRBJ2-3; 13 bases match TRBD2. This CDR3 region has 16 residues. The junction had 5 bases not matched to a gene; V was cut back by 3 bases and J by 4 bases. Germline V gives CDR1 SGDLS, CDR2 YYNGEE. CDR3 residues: CASSDKGLAGADTQYF. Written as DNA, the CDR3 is TGTGCCAGCAGCGATAAAGGACTAGCGGGAGCAGATACGCAGTATTTT.

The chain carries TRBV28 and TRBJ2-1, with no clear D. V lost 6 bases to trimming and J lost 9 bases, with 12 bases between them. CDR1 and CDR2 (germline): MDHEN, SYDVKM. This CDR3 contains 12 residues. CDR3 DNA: TGTGCCAGCAGCCAACTATCGGGTGAGCAGTTCTTC. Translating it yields CASSQLSGEQFF.

For the CDR3, the DNA is TGTGCCAGCAGTGAGGTGGCTTCGACTGAGCAGTACTTC. Encoded protein: CASSEVASTEQYF. The gene calls are TRBV6-1 and TRBJ2-7; D unresolved. Trimming pared 3 bases from V and 7 bases from J, leaving 13 bases between. This CDR3 is built from 13 residues. Germline V gene sequence: CDR1 MNHNS, CDR2 SASEGT.